A selection of T cell receptor beta chains follows, all from one sample in a study of early T cells in non-severe SARS-CoV-2 infection. TCRdb independently ran MiXCR on the 5' RACE reads; one entry per CDR3 protein. The repertoire consists of 35,000 to 45,000 distinct CDR3 sequences, with roughly 5.9% occurring once and the leading ten covering around a quarter. Material for sequencing was whole blood. These receptors were obtained from an adult who was a healthcare worker with PCR-confirmed SARS-CoV-2 infection or an uninfected control (not recorded which). Each CDR3 is given with its conserved first and last residue. A D gene is named only where the DNA matches it firmly. Rows may omit the clone size; those that give it use once, few, many or a size class.

>.|many|TRBJ2-1|TRBV9
TGTGCCAGCAGCCCTCAGGGGGGAAGCTCCTACAATGAGCAGTTCTTC
CASSPQGGSSYNEQFF
>TRBD1|.|TRBJ2-3|TRBV19
TGTGCCAGTAGTCCCCGCCCGGGGACAGGGGGCACAGATACGCAGTATTTT
CASSPRPGTGGTDTQYF
>.|.|TRBJ1-1|TRBV4-1
TGCGCCAGCAGCCAAGGACAGACAGGGAACACTGAAGCTTTCTTT
CASSQGQTGNTEAFF
>.|many|TRBJ2-7|TRBV5-1
TGCGCCAGCAGCCACGGACAGGGAGGGGGCGAGCAGTACTTC
CASSHGQGGGEQYF
>.|many|TRBJ2-1|TRBV5-4
TGTGCCAGCAGCCCGGGGCGGACCTACAATGAGCAGTTCTTC
CASSPGRTYNEQFF
>.|.|TRBJ2-7|TRBV20-1
TGCAGTGCTAGAGGATTGGGACTCCCTCCCTACGAGCAGTACTTC
CSARGLGLPPYEQYF
>.|.|TRBJ2-3|TRBV20-1
TGCAGTGCGGGGAGAGGGTATCGCACAGATACGCAGTATTTT
CSAGRGYRTDTQYF
>TRBD2|many|TRBJ2-7|TRBV7-9
TGTGCCAGCAGCTTAGCCGCTAGCGGTTTCTCCTACGAGCAGTACTTC
CASSLAASGFSYEQYF
>.|many|TRBJ1-3|TRBV11-2
TGTGCCAGCAGTCTGGGGGTAGGAAACACCATATATTTT
CASSLGVGNTIYF
>.|.|TRBJ1-1|TRBV5-1
TGCGCCAGCAGCTTGAGGGGGGACGGCACTGAAGCTTTCTTT
CASSLRGDGTEAFF
>.|many|TRBJ2-1|TRBV3-1
TGTGCCAGCAGCGAAACCGGGACCTCAGAGCAGTTCTTC
CASSETGTSEQFF
>.|many|TRBJ1-4|TRBV15
TGTGCCACCATGCGCATCGGGGGTAATGAAAAACTGTTTTTT
CATMRIGGNEKLFF
>.|few|TRBJ2-7|TRBV3-1
TGTGCCAGCAGCCTTGGAGCTCACGAGCAGTACTTC
CASSLGAHEQYF
>TRBD1|.|TRBJ2-7|TRBV5-1
TGCGCCAGCAGCTTGGGGGACAGGGGCGAGCAGTACTTC
CASSLGDRGEQYF
>.|few|TRBJ2-7|TRBV14
TGTGCCAGCAGCCAAGTCTTCCCCTCCTACGAGCAGTACTTC
CASSQVFPSYEQYF
>TRBD1|many|TRBJ1-3|TRBV6-5
TGTGCCAGCAGAGACAGGGGCTCTGGAAACACCATATATTTT
CASRDRGSGNTIYF
>.|few|TRBJ1-2|TRBV7-8
TGTGCCAGCAGCTTAGCCCCCACTCAATATGGCTACACCTTC
CASSLAPTQYGYTF
>.|many|TRBJ2-7|TRBV11-3
TGTGCCAGCACCCCAGGACCGTTTGATTGCTTC
CASTPGPFDCF
>TRBD2|many|TRBJ2-5|TRBV20-1
TGCAGTGCTAGAGATCGGGCTAGCGGGGCGCAAGAGACCCAGTACTTC
CSARDRASGAQETQYF
>.|many|TRBJ2-7|TRBV3-1
TGTGCCAGCAGCCAAGCGCTCCCGGGTGAGCAGTACTTC
CASSQALPGEQYF
>TRBD2|.|TRBJ2-2|TRBV19
TGTGCCTCCTGCCGGGGTAGCGGGAGACTCGTGGAGCTGTTTTTT
CASCRGSGRLVELFF
>.|many|TRBJ1-3|TRBV7-3
TGTGCCAGCAGCCCAAGCCTGGGAAACACCATATATTTT
CASSPSLGNTIYF
>TRBD1|many|TRBJ1-1|TRBV5-1
TGCGCCAGCAGCTTGGTACAGGGGCGGGACACTGAAGCTTTCTTT
CASSLVQGRDTEAFF
>.|many|TRBJ1-2|TRBV6-5
TGTGCCAGCAGTCAAAGGGCTAACTATGGCTACACCTTC
CASSQRANYGYTF
>TRBD2|many|TRBJ2-1|TRBV6-2/TRBV6-3
TGTGCCAGCAGTTACGAGACGGGGGGAACTGACAATGAGCAGTTCTTC
CASSYETGGTDNEQFF
>.|many|TRBJ2-2|TRBV20-1
TGCAGTGCCAATCCGGGACTCAGCACCGGGGAGCTGTTTTTT
CSANPGLSTGELFF
>TRBD1|many|TRBJ2-7|TRBV18
TGTGCCAGCTCACCAGGGCAGGGGGCTTCCTACGAGCAGTACTTC
CASSPGQGASYEQYF
>.|many|TRBJ2-1|TRBV7-2
TGTGCCAGCAGCCCCGGAGAGGGGGGGATTGAGCAGTTCTTC
CASSPGEGGIEQFF
>.|.|TRBJ2-2|TRBV5-1
TGCGCCAGCAGCTTGGCCGTAATTACCGGGGAGCTGTTTTTT
CASSLAVITGELFF
>.|many|TRBJ2-7|TRBV28
TGTGCCAGCAGTCCCCGCAGAGGGAGACTCTACGAGCAGTACTTC
CASSPRRGRLYEQYF
>.|many|TRBJ1-2|TRBV20-1
TGCAGTGCTAGACAGGGATCCTATGGCTACACCTTC
CSARQGSYGYTF
>.|many|TRBJ1-1|TRBV7-2
TGTGCCAGCAGCCATACCGCCCCGAACACTGAAGCTTTCTTT
CASSHTAPNTEAFF
>.|.|TRBJ2-2|TRBV20-1
TGCAGTGCTAGAGATGGGGGCCGAACCACCGGGGAGCTGTTTTTT
CSARDGGRTTGELFF
>TRBD1|many|TRBJ2-2|TRBV18
TGTGCCAGCTCACCGAGGCAGGGGGAAAACACCGGGGAGCTGTTTTTT
CASSPRQGENTGELFF
>.|few|TRBJ1-1|TRBV3-1
TGTGCCAGCAGCCAGGGGCACACGAACACTGAAGCTTTCTTT
CASSQGHTNTEAFF
>TRBD1|many|TRBJ2-2|TRBV20-1
TGCAGTGCCCGAGAGCAGGGGGCAGGCGGGGAGCTGTTTTTT
CSAREQGAGGELFF
>.|few|TRBJ2-1|TRBV6-4
TGTGCCAGTGCGCGGTTTTCCTACAATGAGCAGTTCTTC
CASARFSYNEQFF
>TRBD1|.|TRBJ2-5|TRBV11-2
TGTGCCAGCAGCCAACGACAGGGGGCCGGGGAGACCCAGTACTTC
CASSQRQGAGETQYF
>.|.|TRBJ1-2|TRBV7-2
TGTGCCAGCAGCTTTCTTAATCCGGGGCCTAGGGTCGATGGCTACACCTTC
CASSFLNPGPRVDGYTF
>TRBD2|many|TRBJ2-2|TRBV9
TGTGCCAGCAGCGTAGGTACGGGAGGAGGCACCGGGGAGCTGTTTTTT
CASSVGTGGGTGELFF
>TRBD1|many|TRBJ1-5|TRBV28
TGTGCCAGCGACAGGGCAAGGACCTATAGCAATCAGCCCCAGCATTTT
CASDRARTYSNQPQHF
>.|many|TRBJ2-2|TRBV19
TGTGCCAGTAGTATAACCTCGGGCGGGCGCAACACCGGGGAGCTGTTTTTT
CASSITSGGRNTGELFF
>TRBD1|many|TRBJ1-2|TRBV10-3
TGTGCCATCAAGACAGGGGCAGGGGGCGCATCTAGCGGCTACACCTTC
CAIKTGAGGASSGYTF
>TRBD1|.|TRBJ1-1|TRBV20-1
TGCAGTGCTAGTGAAACAGGGGACGTGTGGGCTTTCTTT
CSASETGDVWAFF
>TRBD1|.|TRBJ1-6|TRBV11-2
TGTGCCAGCAGCTTAACAGGGGATTCACCCCTCCACTTT
CASSLTGDSPLHF
>TRBD1|many|TRBJ2-2|TRBV18
TGTGCCAGCTCACAAAGACTTGGACAGGGGGTAAACACCGGGGAGCTGTTTTTT
CASSQRLGQGVNTGELFF
>.|many|TRBJ2-2|TRBV6-1
TGTGCCAGCAGTGAACTGTGGGCAGGGCTTGGCGGGGAGCTGTTTTTT
CASSELWAGLGGELFF
>TRBD2|many|TRBJ2-1|TRBV6-1
TGTGCCAGCAGTCCGAGCGGGGGCACATTCTACAATGAGCAGTTCTTC
CASSPSGGTFYNEQFF
>TRBD2|many|TRBJ2-3|TRBV9
TGTGCCAGCAGCGCTAGCGGGTCCACAGATACGCAGTATTTT
CASSASGSTDTQYF
>.|many|TRBJ2-5|TRBV15
TGTGCCACCAGCAGGACGACTAAAGAGACCCAGTACTTC
CATSRTTKETQYF
>.|.|TRBJ2-3|TRBV7-2
TGTGCCAGCTTCCCCCACCGCAGGAGCACAGATACGCAGTATTTT
CASFPHRRSTDTQYF
>.|many|TRBJ1-3|TRBV12-3/TRBV12-4
TGTGCCAGCAGTTTATTCGGCTCTGGAAACACCATATATTTT
CASSLFGSGNTIYF
>.|many|TRBJ2-7|TRBV7-9
TGTGCCAGCAGCTCAAGACAGGCGCCCTACGAGCAGTACTTC
CASSSRQAPYEQYF